This record concerns one TCR beta chain sequence. Its target is unknown. The source of the sample is a study of cytomegalovirus exposure and HLA in healthy donors. Study findings and constraints: Despite most TCR sequences being rare, some public TCRs occurred in many donors.

The PCR had 60 Vbeta and 13 Jbeta primers. Sequencing was performed with immunoSEQ multiplex PCR; in TCRdb, only in-frame clones are kept and a portion is missing. The sample includes about 43,000 clones, roughly 64% seen only once; the top ten take about 12%. Despite likely unrecorded immune exposures, the donors were nominally healthy at the time of sampling. V lost 5 bases, J lost 0 bases, and 12 bases lay in between. The germline V gene encodes CDR1 SGHDT and CDR2 YYEEEE. The CDR3 has 14 residues. The sequence was obtained from a man in his sixties in good health and CMV-seropositive. Sequencing input: PBMCs. The chain employs TRBV5-6 and TRBJ2-7; the D is unclear. CDR3 in amino acids: CASRSETFSYEQYF. Here the CDR3 DNA reads TGTGCCAGCAGGTCAGAGACATTCTCCTACGAGCAGTACTTC.